The 29 T cell receptor beta chains below all came from one sample that was sequenced in a study of identical twins. MiXCR, applied by TCRdb to the 5' RACE reads, yields one record per CDR3 protein. The top ten hold around 1.5% of the sample, which has about 890,000 distinct CDR3 sequences, around 12% seen once. This sample was shared with a second study, whose subject was yellow fever vaccine responses in identical twins.

Sequenced sample: PBMCs. All receptors derive from a woman aged 18-30 years in good health.

V and J are TRBV29-1 and TRBJ2-7; the D gene is possibly TRBD2 (7 bases). This CDR3 contains 12 residues. Per the germline V gene, CDR1 is SQVTM and CDR2 is ANQGSEA. The V end lost 4 bases, the J end lost 4 bases, and 11 bases lay between the germline ends. CDR3 nucleotides: TGCAGCGTTGCGCGGGGGCCATACGAGCAGTACTTC. Its translation is CSVARGPYEQYF.

CDR3 region: CASSRQGSGTVNEQFF. The CDR3 DNA follows: TGTGCCAGCAGCCGACAGGGGTCAGGTACAGTCAATGAGCAGTTCTTC. The chain couples TRBV13 to TRBJ2-1, with 8 bases fitting TRBD1. V was pared by 5 bases and J by 6 bases, with 12 bases of the junction left unmatched. This CDR3 has 16 amino acids. Germline loops: CDR1 PRHDT, CDR2 FYEKMQ (reference sequence).

This clonotype was seen a handful of times. The chain joins TRBV28 to TRBJ2-6; D possibly corresponds to TRBD1 (6 bases). Deletions cut 6 bases from V and 0 bases from J, with 12 bases between. This CDR3 is 16 amino acids long. Per germline, CDR1 MDHEN and CDR2 SYDVKM. DNA for the CDR3: TGTGCCAGCAGCCCAGGACAGACCTCTGGGGCCAACGTCCTGACTTTC. It encodes CASSPGQTSGANVLTF.

The rearrangement uses TRBV20-1 and TRBJ1-6; 8 nucleotides line up with TRBD1. Germline V lookup: CDR1 DFQATT, CDR2 SNEGSKA (reference sequence). CDR3 size: 14 residues. Germline trimming cut 5 bases from V and 8 bases from J; bases unmatched to any gene: 8. CDR3 nucleotide sequence: TGCAGTGCTGGGGACAGGAAGAACTATTCACCCCTCCACTTT. Translating it yields CSAGDRKNYSPLHF.

This clonotype has more than one count but fewer than ten. The rearrangement joins TRBV6-2 or TRBV6-3 to TRBJ2-5; 8 nucleotides match TRBD2. The CDR3 loop spans 17 amino acids. Germline CDR1 is MNHEY and CDR2 is SVGEGT. Trimming at V came to 0 bases and at J to 5 bases, leaving 11 bases not matched to a gene. Written as DNA, the CDR3 is TGTGCCAGCAGTTACTCGATACCAGCGGGAGACCGGGAGACCCAGTACTTC. Translated, it gives CASSYSIPAGDRETQYF.

This clonotype was picked up a small number of times. The V gene is TRBV7-9, the J gene TRBJ1-1, with a weak D call TRBD1 (5 bases). V lost 1 base and J lost 7, with 10 bases in between. The CDR3 contains 13 residues. Germline V gene lookup returns CDR1 SEHNR and CDR2 FQNEAQ (reference sequence). The chain's CDR3 is CASSLGDRFEAFF. The CDR3 DNA reads TGTGCCAGCAGCTTAGGGGACCGATTTGAAGCTTTCTTT.

The chain employs TRBV6-2 or TRBV6-3 and TRBJ2-3, with D unclear. V shed 6 bases and J shed 0 bases, with 13 bases lying between them. Germline assignment: CDR1 MNHEY and CDR2 SVGEGT. The CDR3 length is 15 residues. Written as DNA, the CDR3 is TGTGCCAGCAGACCCCCGAGGATTAGCACAGATACGCAGTATTTT. Its protein is CASRPPRISTDTQYF.

The chain links TRBV15 to TRBJ2-1; 11 bases map to TRBD2. CDR3 size: 19 residues. J was trimmed by 0 bases and V by 2 bases; bases with no gene match: 9. Germline V CDR1 and CDR2: LNHNV, YYDKDF (reference sequence). In DNA, the CDR3 is TGTGCCACCAGCAGAAGTGGGACTAGCGGTACGGGCTCCTACAATGAGCAGTTCTTC. Protein product: CATSRSGTSGTGSYNEQFF.

In its sample, this clonotype was seen a few times. The V call is TRBV3-1, the J call TRBJ2-1; 8 positions agree with TRBD2. CDR1 is LGHDT and CDR2 is YNNKEL in the germline V gene (reference sequence). The J segment lost 7 bases and the V segment lost 6 bases, leaving 14 bases of the junction unmatched. There are 16 residues in the CDR3. Here the CDR3 DNA reads TGTGCCAGCAGGCTTTCAGGCGGGAGGAGTTTGAATGAGCAGTTCTTC. This gives the protein CASRLSGGRSLNEQFF.

V is TRBV10-3 and J is TRBJ2-7; D may be TRBD1 (5 bases). Trimming took off 3 bases at V and 5 bases at J, with 11 bases between the two ends. This CDR3 comprises 13 residues. From germline, CDR1 is ENHRY and CDR2 SYGVKD. CDR3 loop: CAISDSGLNEQYF. DNA for the CDR3: TGTGCCATCAGTGATTCAGGGTTGAACGAGCAGTACTTC.

In this sample, this clonotype turned up a few times. CDR3 protein: CSAHPTGYEKLFF. CDR3 in DNA: TGCAGTGCCCACCCGACAGGGTATGAAAAACTGTTTTTT. The chain joins TRBV20-1 to TRBJ1-4; 7 bases map to TRBD1. Germline V gene sequence: CDR1 DFQATT, CDR2 SNEGSKA (reference sequence). There are 13 residues in the CDR3. The V gene end was trimmed by 6 bases and the J gene end by 6 bases; junction bases not matched to a gene: 7.

The chain combines TRBV20-1 with TRBJ2-1; D ambiguous. Per germline, CDR1 DFQATT and CDR2 SNEGSKA (reference sequence). The V end lost 0 bases, the J end lost 15 bases, and 15 bases lay between the germline ends. The CDR3 contains 12 residues. This chain's CDR3 is CSARDEGRTWFF. CDR3 DNA: TGCAGTGCTAGAGATGAAGGACGGACGTGGTTCTTC.

The V and J genes are TRBV7-8 and TRBJ2-7; 9 positions agree with TRBD1. This CDR3 contains 14 residues. The germline V gene has CDR1 SGHVS and CDR2 FQNEAQ. With V trimmed by 5 bases and J by 4 bases, 6 bases remained unmatched. The CDR3 DNA is TGTGCCAGCAGCGCCCGAGGGACAGGGTACGAGCAGTACTTC. As protein: CASSARGTGYEQYF.

Only a few counts were recorded for this clonotype. V is TRBV2 and J is TRBJ2-5, with D possibly TRBD2 on 5 matching bases. The CDR3 extends over 15 amino acids. The germline CDR1 and CDR2 sequences are SNHLY and FYNNEI. V was trimmed by 4 bases and J by 5 bases, leaving 17 bases between them. Here the CDR3 reads CASSGGRGPGETQYF. CDR3 in DNA: TGTGCCAGCAGTGGGGGAAGAGGGCCCGGGGAGACCCAGTACTTC.

This chain links TRBV2 with TRBJ2-5; tentatively, D is TRBD2 (5 bases). Germline V gene sequence: CDR1 SNHLY, CDR2 FYNNEI. This CDR3 contains 13 residues. Trimming stripped 6 bases from V and 4 bases from J, with 12 bases between. The DNA of the CDR3 is TGTGCCAGCAGCGAGGAGGTCGGAGAGACCCAGTACTTC. This gives the protein CASSEEVGETQYF.

V gene TRBV28 combines with J gene TRBJ1-1; weak D call: TRBD1 (6 bases). Trimming pared 3 bases from V and 0 bases from J, leaving 8 bases between. The CDR3 covers 14 residues. Germline V lookup: CDR1 MDHEN, CDR2 SYDVKM. This chain's CDR3 is CASSFDRLNTEAFF. CDR3 nucleotides: TGTGCCAGCAGTTTCGACAGGTTGAACACTGAAGCTTTCTTT.

The V call is TRBV3-1, the J call TRBJ2-6; a weak D match, TRBD1 (6 bases). V was shortened by 11 bases and J by 0 bases, with 23 bases between the two germline ends. Germline V gene data show CDR1 as LGHDT and CDR2 as YNNKEL (reference sequence). This CDR3 comprises 18 residues. The CDR3 coding sequence is TGTGCCTTCAGTTTGAACAGGGCCGTCAACTCTGGGGCCAACGTCCTGACTTTC. Protein product: CAFSLNRAVNSGANVLTF.

The V call is TRBV7-2, the J call TRBJ1-2, with 9 bases that match TRBD1. The trim removed 0 bases at V and 4 bases at J, leaving 6 bases unmatched. CDR3 length: 16 amino acids. The germline V gene encodes CDR1 SGHTA and CDR2 FQGNSA. CDR3 amino acids: CASSLAITGGGYGYTF. DNA of the CDR3: TGTGCCAGCAGCTTAGCGATAACAGGGGGCGGCTATGGCTACACCTTC.

V and J are TRBV10-1 and TRBJ1-6, with a tentative D call TRBD1 (6 bases). CDR3 length equals 14 residues. Trimming pared 0 bases from V and 10 bases from J, leaving 10 bases between. Germline CDR1 and CDR2: WNHNN and SYGVQD (reference sequence). The CDR3 DNA sequence: TGCGCCAGCAGTGAGTCGACGGGGGGCTCACCCCTCCACTTT. Translated, it gives CASSESTGGSPLHF.

This clonotype was observed many times. The V and J genes are TRBV6-1 and TRBJ1-5, with TRBD1 as a possible D gene (6 bases). CDR3 length: 13 amino acids. The germline gives CDR1 MNHNS, CDR2 SASEGT. Between the trimmed V and J ends, which lost 6 bases and 4 bases, there was a span of 10 bases. The CDR3 DNA is TGTGCCAGCAGACAGGGCCAAAATCAGCCCCAGCATTTT. Protein: CASRQGQNQPQHF.

The chain links TRBV5-1 to TRBJ1-5; TRBD1 matches at 7 bases. The germline V gene encodes CDR1 SGHRS and CDR2 YFSETQ. CDR3 length: 15 amino acids. V trimming: 0 bases; J trimming: 5 bases; junction bases outside the gene matches: 5. CDR3 loop: CASSLEGASYQPQHF. The CDR3 coding sequence is TGCGCCAGCAGCTTGGAGGGGGCGTCATATCAGCCCCAGCATTTT.

The V gene is TRBV29-1, the J gene TRBJ2-2; D is ambiguous. The germline V and J ends were trimmed by 7 bases and 0 bases, with 12 bases remaining between them. CDR3 size: 14 residues. Germline CDR1 is SQVTM and CDR2 is ANQGSEA. CDR3 sequence reads: CSALSPANTGELFF. DNA of the CDR3: TGCAGCGCTCTCTCCCCCGCGAACACCGGGGAGCTGTTTTTT.

This chain joins TRBV28 and TRBJ2-2; either TRBD1 or TRBD2 may fit D (5 bases each). The CDR3 loop spans 12 amino acids. The germline gives CDR1 MDHEN, CDR2 SYDVKM. V was cut by 6 bases and J by 12 bases, with 14 bases left in between. Here the CDR3 reads CASSPGPRQLFF. In DNA, the CDR3 is TGTGCCAGCAGCCCGGGACCCCGTCAGCTGTTTTTT.

This clonotype appeared many times. The V gene is TRBV5-6, the J gene TRBJ1-1; D unclear. V was clipped by 5 bases and J by 1 base, with 9 bases between them. The germline CDR1 and CDR2 sequences are SGHDT and YYEEEE. The CDR3 is 13 residues long. The CDR3, as DNA: TGTGCCAGCAGATTCGTAGGGAACACTGAAGCTTTCTTT. Translating gives CASRFVGNTEAFF.

The V and J genes are TRBV9 and TRBJ2-1, with 8 bases matching TRBD2. Germline V CDR1 and CDR2: SGDLS, YYNGEE. This CDR3 spans 16 amino acids. The V segment lost 2 bases and the J segment 6 bases; nucleotides outside the gene matches: 10. CDR3 loop: CASSVAAGEPSNEQFF. The CDR3 DNA reads as TGTGCCAGCAGCGTCGCAGCGGGAGAGCCCAGCAATGAGCAGTTCTTC.

A few counts support this clonotype. The chain carries TRBV14 and TRBJ2-1; the match to TRBD2 covers 13 bases. The CDR3 extends over 15 amino acids. CDR1 is SGHDN, CDR2 FVKESK, per germline. Losses at the gene ends were 0 bases for V and 11 bases for J; bases not matched to a gene: 4. The CDR3 region has the DNA TGTGCCAGCAGCCAAGATACCGGGACTAGCGGGAAGCAGTTCTTC. Protein sequence: CASSQDTGTSGKQFF.

This clonotype has a handful of counts. The rearrangement uses TRBV10-3 and TRBJ1-3; D not resolved. The germline V and J ends were trimmed by 6 bases and 0 bases, with 12 bases remaining between them. The V gene's germline CDR1 is ENHRY and CDR2 SYGVKD. The CDR3 covers 15 residues. CDR3 DNA: TGTGCCATCAGGATTTCAGGAGGCTCTGGAAACACCATATATTTT. Translating gives CAIRISGGSGNTIYF.

The rearrangement joins TRBV6-1 to TRBJ2-7, with 8 nucleotides matching TRBD1. Germline V gene lookup returns CDR1 MNHNS and CDR2 SASEGT. V was clipped by 5 bases and J by 2 bases; unmatched bases: 14. This CDR3 region has 17 residues. The DNA of the CDR3 is TGTGCCAGCAGTAAACTGACCGGGACAGGAACAACCTACGAGCAGTACGTC. Protein sequence: CASSKLTGTGTTYEQYV.

J is TRBJ2-3 and V is TRBV24-1; the D gene is possibly TRBD2 (7 bases). Trimming cost V 6 bases and J 4 bases, with 13 bases left between them. CDR3 length: 14 residues. Germline lookup yields CDR1 KGHDR and CDR2 SFDVKD. The CDR3 loop is CATSSGGPPDTQYF. The CDR3 DNA follows: TGTGCCACCAGTTCGGGGGGCCCCCCAGATACGCAGTATTTT.